A selection of T cell receptor beta chains follows, all from one sample in a study of T-cell memory formation after mild COVID-19. One entry per CDR3 protein, called by TCRdb with MiXCR from the 5' RACE reads. This table holds hundreds of thousands of distinct CDR3 sequences, about 22% found once. Material: PBMCs or a T cell subset sorted from them (not recorded which). These receptors originate from an adult woman who had mild COVID-19 (a few samples of this study predate the infection). Cell type and time point are not known. Both conserved end residues are part of each CDR3. Fields, in order: J gene, D gene, V gene, clone size, CDR3 length, CDR3 protein, CDR3 DNA. D genes are given only for firm matches. Rows may omit the clone size; those that give it use once, few, many or a size class.

>TRBJ2-7|.|TRBV21-1|.|19
CASSIQPTRLGRGMDEQYF
TGTGCCAGCAGCATACAACCCACCCGGTTAGGCAGGGGGATGGACGAGCAGTACTTC
>TRBJ2-2|.|TRBV12-3/TRBV12-4|.|16
CASSLVGPRASGELFF
TGTGCCAGCAGTTTAGTTGGACCCAGGGCGTCGGGGGAGCTGTTTTTT
>TRBJ2-7|.|TRBV6-5|few|15
CASSYSTTGLGEQYF
TGTGCCAGCAGTTACTCAACAACAGGGCTAGGAGAGCAGTACTTC
>TRBJ2-1|.|TRBV10-3|few|13
CAIRQGLNNEQFF
TGTGCCATCCGACAGGGACTTAACAATGAGCAGTTCTTC
>TRBJ1-1|TRBD1|TRBV7-9|few|17
CASSPHPPGQGITEAFF
TGTGCCAGCAGCCCCCATCCCCCGGGACAGGGGATAACTGAAGCTTTCTTT
>TRBJ2-5|TRBD2|TRBV20-1|few|16
CSLSLRGRAYQETQYF
TGCTCCTTGTCGCTGCGGGGGAGGGCTTACCAAGAGACCCAGTACTTC
>TRBJ2-6|.|TRBV5-1|.|14
CASTTLGGANVLTF
TGCGCCAGCACAACGTTAGGTGGGGCCAACGTCCTGACTTTC
>TRBJ2-2|.|TRBV10-3|few|13
CAISATETGELFF
TGTGCCATCAGTGCAACAGAGACCGGGGAGCTGTTTTTT
>TRBJ2-7|TRBD2|TRBV7-8|.|14
CASSPRGGSNEQYF
TGTGCCAGCAGCCCACGCGGGGGGTCAAACGAGCAGTACTTC
>TRBJ2-3|.|TRBV24-1|few|15
CATSESAVITDTQYF
TGTGCCACCAGTGAGTCAGCGGTTATCACAGATACGCAGTATTTT
>TRBJ2-7|.|TRBV19|.|14
CASSSGDGTYEQYF
TGTGCCAGTAGTAGCGGGGACGGAACCTACGAGCAGTACTTC
>TRBJ2-7|.|TRBV29-1|.|12
CSVVDSDYEQYF
TGCAGCGTTGTTGACTCTGACTACGAGCAGTACTTC
>TRBJ1-1|.|TRBV7-6|few|14
CASSLSEGGFEAFF
TGTGCCAGCAGCTTATCCGAAGGGGGTTTTGAAGCTTTCTTT
>TRBJ1-2|TRBD1|TRBV7-2|many|16
CASSKSGTEIIYGYTF
TGTGCCAGCAGCAAATCCGGGACAGAGATAATCTATGGCTACACCTTC
>TRBJ2-2|TRBD2|TRBV4-2|.|15
CASSLNGGDTGELFF
TGTGCCAGCAGCCTTAACGGGGGGGACACCGGGGAGCTGTTTTTT
>TRBJ1-4|TRBD1|TRBV7-9|few|13
CASSGTGVEKLFF
TGTGCCAGCAGCGGGACAGGGGTTGAAAAACTGTTTTTT
>TRBJ1-4|.|TRBV15|.|16
CATSNQSGIRHEKLFF
TGTGCCACCAGCAACCAATCTGGGATCCGCCATGAAAAACTGTTTTTT
>TRBJ1-1|TRBD1|TRBV3-1|.|16
CASSQAITGTGSEAFF
TGTGCCAGCAGCCAAGCAATAACCGGGACAGGTTCTGAAGCTTTCTTT
>TRBJ2-1|.|TRBV24-1|.|16
CATSDFGGSDYNEQFF
TGTGCCACCAGTGATTTCGGTGGGAGCGACTACAATGAGCAGTTCTTC
>TRBJ1-1|.|TRBV12-3/TRBV12-4|.|14
CASSFYAGNTEAFF
TGTGCCAGCAGTTTCTACGCAGGGAACACTGAAGCTTTCTTT
>TRBJ2-1|TRBD2|TRBV7-9|few|17
CASSFRLAGGLGNEQFF
TGTGCCAGCAGCTTTCGACTAGCGGGAGGTCTTGGGAATGAGCAGTTCTTC
>TRBJ2-5|.|TRBV20-1|.|11
CNPWQGPSQYF
TGCAATCCCTGGCAGGGACCGTCCCAGTACTTC
>TRBJ2-1|.|TRBV6-5|few|14
CASSYLGLYNEQFF
TGTGCCAGCAGTTACCTGGGACTTTACAATGAGCAGTTCTTC
>TRBJ2-1|TRBD1|TRBV24-1|few|15
CATSDAGTGHNEQFF
TGTGCCACCAGTGATGCCGGGACAGGGCACAATGAGCAGTTCTTC
>TRBJ1-1|TRBD1|TRBV12-3/TRBV12-4|few|15
CASSLQGAPDTEAFF
TGTGCCAGCAGTCTCCAGGGGGCGCCGGACACTGAAGCTTTCTTT
>TRBJ2-3|.|TRBV5-6|.|15
CASSYPGRRTDTQYF
TGTGCCAGCAGCTATCCGGGACGGAGGACAGATACGCAGTATTTT
>TRBJ2-7|.|TRBV28|few|14
CASTPVRVMNEQYF
TGTGCCAGCACACCTGTCCGTGTCATGAACGAGCAGTACTTC
>TRBJ2-1|.|TRBV20-1|.|15
CSALVKDSYPNEQFF
TGCAGTGCCCTGGTAAAGGACTCCTACCCCAATGAGCAGTTCTTC
>TRBJ1-4|.|TRBV12-3/TRBV12-4|.|15
CASSRDTGSGEKLFF
TGTGCCAGCAGCCGAGACACAGGGTCCGGCGAAAAACTGTTTTTT
>TRBJ2-3|TRBD2|TRBV20-1|few|16
CSASPKTSGRADTQYF
TGCAGTGCTAGCCCTAAGACTAGCGGGAGGGCAGATACGCAGTATTTT
>TRBJ1-3|.|TRBV20-1|.|17
CSARDHAGTFSGNTIYF
TGCAGTGCTAGGGACCATGCCGGGACATTCTCTGGAAACACCATATATTTT
>TRBJ2-5|.|TRBV7-2|many|15
CASSSRRRGGETQYF
TGTGCCAGCAGCTCCCGACGAAGGGGAGGAGAGACCCAGTACTTC
>TRBJ2-5|.|TRBV9|many|16
CASSVGGQPAQETQYF
TGTGCCAGCAGCGTGGGGGGGCAGCCCGCCCAAGAGACCCAGTACTTC
>TRBJ2-1|.|TRBV5-1|few|14
CASSGGGTYNEQFF
TGCGCCAGCAGCGGAGGGGGTACCTACAATGAGCAGTTCTTC
>TRBJ2-1|TRBD2|TRBV6-5|few|16
CASSGIAGARGNEQFF
TGTGCCAGCAGTGGAATAGCGGGAGCCCGCGGGAATGAGCAGTTCTTC
>TRBJ2-1|TRBD1|TRBV6-5|.|16
CASSPWGGTGRDEQFF
TGTGCCAGCAGTCCTTGGGGCGGGACAGGGCGCGATGAGCAGTTCTTC
>TRBJ2-2|.|TRBV7-9|.|15
CASSPDWTVTGELFF
TGTGCCAGCAGCCCTGACTGGACTGTCACCGGGGAGCTGTTTTTT
>TRBJ1-2|.|TRBV21-1|.|15
CASSRRGFDNDGYTF
TGTGCCAGCAGCAGACGGGGGTTTGATAATGATGGCTACACCTTC
>TRBJ2-2|TRBD2|TRBV7-9|few|16
CASSLGLARNTGELFF
TGTGCCAGCAGCTTAGGACTAGCGAGAAACACCGGGGAGCTGTTTTTT
>TRBJ1-1|TRBD1|TRBV18|.|16
CASSPGTGGLGTEAFF
TGTGCCAGCTCACCCGGGACAGGGGGCCTGGGAACTGAAGCTTTCTTT